Described below is a single T cell receptor (beta chain) sequence and its context. Its cognate antigen is unknown. These data belong to a study of OX40 agonist ivuxolimab in advanced cancers. Study context: One patient with hepatocellular carcinoma and two with cutaneous melanoma, three in all, had partial responses.

The assay was immunoSEQ multiplex PCR, and TCRdb's table has in-frame clones only and misses some. Seen here are about 66,000 clones, roughly four fifths observed once, and the top ten hold 4.4%. V lost 7 bases and J 0 bases, leaving 7 bases between the germline ends. CDR1 is SNHLY, CDR2 FYNNEI, per germline. The CDR3 is 12 residues long. Study-wide results and limits: Expanded clones were, on average, more numerous in CD8+ T cells than in CD4+. The study found among the lowest clonal expansion in partial responders at 0.1-3.0 mg/kg.

This sample comprised CD4+ or CD8+ T cells sorted from blood, obtained in a trial of the OX40 agonist ivuxolimab. This chain joins TRBV2 and TRBJ2-7, with no clear D. The sequence derives from an adult with an advanced solid tumor such as melanoma, head and neck, liver or kidney cancer. The CDR3 nucleotides are TGTGCCAGCAATCCCGGCTCCTACGAGCAGTACTTC. Its translation: CASNPGSYEQYF.